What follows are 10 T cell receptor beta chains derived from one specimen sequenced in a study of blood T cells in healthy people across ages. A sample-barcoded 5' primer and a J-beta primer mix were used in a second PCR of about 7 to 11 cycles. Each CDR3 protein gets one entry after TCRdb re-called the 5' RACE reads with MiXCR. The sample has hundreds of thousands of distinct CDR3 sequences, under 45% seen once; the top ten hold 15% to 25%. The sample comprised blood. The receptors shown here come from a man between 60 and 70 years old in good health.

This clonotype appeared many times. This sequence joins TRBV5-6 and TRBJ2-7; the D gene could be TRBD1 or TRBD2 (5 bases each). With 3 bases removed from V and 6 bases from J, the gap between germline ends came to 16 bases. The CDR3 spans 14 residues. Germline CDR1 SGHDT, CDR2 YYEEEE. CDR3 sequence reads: CASSYAGSLGEQYF. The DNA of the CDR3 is TGTGCCAGCAGCTATGCAGGGAGCCTGGGCGAGCAGTACTTC.

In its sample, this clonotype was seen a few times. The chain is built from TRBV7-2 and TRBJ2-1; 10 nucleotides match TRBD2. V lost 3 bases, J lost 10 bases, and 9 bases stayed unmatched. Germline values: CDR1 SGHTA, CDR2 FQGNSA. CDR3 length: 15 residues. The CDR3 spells CASSFQLAGTQEQFF. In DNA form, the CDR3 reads TGTGCCAGCAGCTTTCAACTAGCGGGGACGCAAGAGCAGTTCTTC.

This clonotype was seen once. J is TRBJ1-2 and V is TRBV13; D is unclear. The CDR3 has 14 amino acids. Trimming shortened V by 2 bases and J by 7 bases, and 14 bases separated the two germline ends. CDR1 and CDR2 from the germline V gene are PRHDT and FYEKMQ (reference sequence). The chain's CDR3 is CASSLRWRSSGYTF. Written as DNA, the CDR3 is TGTGCCAGCAGCTTAAGATGGAGGTCGTCTGGCTACACCTTC.

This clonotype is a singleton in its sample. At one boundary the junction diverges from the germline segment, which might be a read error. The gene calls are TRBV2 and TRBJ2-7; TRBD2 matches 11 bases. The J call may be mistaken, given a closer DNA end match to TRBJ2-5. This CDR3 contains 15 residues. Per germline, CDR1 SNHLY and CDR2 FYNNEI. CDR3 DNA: TGTGCCAGTAGTGTTAGCGGGGGGGCCATTGAGACCCAGTACTTC. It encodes CASSVSGGAIETQYF.

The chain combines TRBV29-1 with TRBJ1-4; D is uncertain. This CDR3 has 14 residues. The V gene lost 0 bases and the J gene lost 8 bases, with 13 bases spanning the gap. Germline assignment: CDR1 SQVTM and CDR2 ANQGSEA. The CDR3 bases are TGCAGCGTTGAAGAAATCGGTGGGGAGGAAAAACTGTTTTTT. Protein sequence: CSVEEIGGEEKLFF.

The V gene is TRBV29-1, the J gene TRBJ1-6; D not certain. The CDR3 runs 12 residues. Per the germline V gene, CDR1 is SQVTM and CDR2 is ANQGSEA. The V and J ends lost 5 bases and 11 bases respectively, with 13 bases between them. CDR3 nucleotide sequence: TGCAGCGTTCTGGCAGGAATGCCACCCCTCCACTTT. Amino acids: CSVLAGMPPLHF.

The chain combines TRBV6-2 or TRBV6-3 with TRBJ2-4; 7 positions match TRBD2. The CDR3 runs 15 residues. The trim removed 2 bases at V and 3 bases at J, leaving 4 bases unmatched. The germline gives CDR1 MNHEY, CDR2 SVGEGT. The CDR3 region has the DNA TGTGCCAGCAGTTACCATGCGGGGGACAAAAACATTCAGTACTTC. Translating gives CASSYHAGDKNIQYF.

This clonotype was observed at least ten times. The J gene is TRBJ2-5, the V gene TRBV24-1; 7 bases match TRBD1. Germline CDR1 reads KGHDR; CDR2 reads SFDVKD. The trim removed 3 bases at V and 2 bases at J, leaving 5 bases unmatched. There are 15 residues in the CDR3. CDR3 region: CATSDGTEVQETQYF. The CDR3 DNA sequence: TGTGCCACCAGTGATGGGACAGAGGTTCAAGAGACCCAGTACTTC.

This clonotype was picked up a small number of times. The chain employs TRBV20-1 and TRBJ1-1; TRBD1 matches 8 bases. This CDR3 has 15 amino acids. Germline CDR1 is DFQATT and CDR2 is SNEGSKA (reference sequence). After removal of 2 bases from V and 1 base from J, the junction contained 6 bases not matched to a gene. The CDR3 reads CSARPPGTGNTEAFF. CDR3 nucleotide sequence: TGCAGTGCTAGACCCCCCGGGACAGGGAACACTGAAGCTTTCTTT.

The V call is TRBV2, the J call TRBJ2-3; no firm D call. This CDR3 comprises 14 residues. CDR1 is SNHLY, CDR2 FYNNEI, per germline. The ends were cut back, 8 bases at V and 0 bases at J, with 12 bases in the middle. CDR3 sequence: CASYPAVSTDTQYF. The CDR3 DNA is TGTGCCAGCTACCCGGCGGTTAGCACAGATACGCAGTATTTT.